The 3 T cell receptor beta chains in this list originate from one sample, sequenced in a study of cytomegalovirus exposure and HLA in healthy donors. The PCR employed 60 Vbeta primers together with 13 Jbeta primers. Assay: immunoSEQ multiplex PCR; the TCRdb copy retains only in-frame clones and omits some. The table gives some 130,000 clones; the top ten clones make up under 2% of it. The sample taken for sequencing was PBMCs. These receptors originate from a man younger than 35 in good health and CMV-seronegative.

The chain combines TRBV10-3 with TRBJ2-3, with 7 bases aligning to TRBD1. The ends lost 6 bases at V and 4 bases at J; junction bases unmatched: 13. Per germline, CDR1 ENHRY and CDR2 SYGVKD. The CDR3 is 16 amino acids. This CDR3 reads CAISAPGQSFPDTQYF. CDR3 coding DNA: TGTGCCATCAGCGCTCCGGGACAGTCGTTCCCAGATACGCAGTATTTT.

The rearrangement links TRBV18 to TRBJ1-5; D is uncertain. Germline values: CDR1 KGHSH, CDR2 LQKENI. The length of the CDR3 is 14 residues. Between the trimmed V and J ends, which lost 5 bases and 4 bases, there was a span of 12 bases. The CDR3 protein is CASSYTGSNQPQHF. CDR3 nucleotides: TGTGCCAGCTCATATACGGGGAGTAATCAGCCCCAGCATTTT.

The chain joins TRBV7-2 to TRBJ2-5, with TRBD1 matching over 10 bases. This CDR3 is 17 amino acids long. Per germline, CDR1 SGHTA and CDR2 FQGNSA. V shed 5 bases and J 3 bases; nucleotides not matched to a gene: 12. The DNA of the CDR3 is TGTGCCAGCAGCATCATAATGGGGGACAGGGGAAAAGAGACCCAGTACTTC. Protein: CASSIIMGDRGKETQYF. The entire variable domain, with the rest obtained from reference TRBV7-2 and TRBJ2-5, is as follows: GAGVSQSPSNKVTEKGKDVELRCDPISGHTALYWYRQSLGQGLEFLIYFQGNSAPDKSGLPSDRFSAERTGGSVSTLTIQRTQQEDSAVYLCASSIIMGDRGKETQYFGPGTRLLVL.